This TCR beta chain is from a study of blood T cell repertoires in COVID-19. The study counted Cohort 3 donors as recovered given two negative PCRs, clearance, or symptom resolution. Sequencing was performed with immunoSEQ multiplex PCR; in TCRdb, only in-frame clones are kept and a portion is missing. The sample contains under 500,000 clones, approximately 90% of which appear only once. This clonotype originated in a man aged 30-40 years who had recovered from COVID-19. Sequencing input: PBMCs or T cells enriched from blood (not recorded which).

CDR3 loop: CASSPDITEQYF. In DNA, the CDR3 is TGTGCCAGCAGTCCGGACATTACCGAGCAGTACTTC. The chain recombines TRBV6-2 or TRBV6-3 with TRBJ2-7; a possible D gene is TRBD1 (5 bases). The CDR3 is 12 residues long. Trimming took 5 bases from V and 6 from J, leaving 11 bases between them. Germline CDR1 MNHEY, CDR2 SVGEGT.